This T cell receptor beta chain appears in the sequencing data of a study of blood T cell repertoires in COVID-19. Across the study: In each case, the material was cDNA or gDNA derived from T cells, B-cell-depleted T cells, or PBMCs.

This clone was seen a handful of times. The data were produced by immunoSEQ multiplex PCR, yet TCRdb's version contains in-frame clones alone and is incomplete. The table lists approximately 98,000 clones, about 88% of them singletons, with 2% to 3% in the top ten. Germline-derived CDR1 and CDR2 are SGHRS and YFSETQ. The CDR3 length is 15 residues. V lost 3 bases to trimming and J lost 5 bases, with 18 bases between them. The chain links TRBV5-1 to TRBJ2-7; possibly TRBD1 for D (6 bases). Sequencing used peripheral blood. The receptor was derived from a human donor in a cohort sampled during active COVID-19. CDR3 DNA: TGCGCCAGCAGCTGGACGGCCCAGGACAGAGACGAGCAGTACTTC. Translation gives CASSWTAQDRDEQYF.